A selection of T cell receptor beta chains follows, all from one sample in a study of blood T cell repertoires in COVID-19. Here immunoSEQ multiplex PCR was the method, and the copy in TCRdb shows in-frame clones only, minus some. Altogether 200,000 to 300,000 clones are present, around 89% being singletons, with the ten largest covering approximately 3.7%. The sequenced sample consisted of PBMCs or T cells enriched from blood (not recorded which). The source of these receptors is a woman aged 25 to 45 who had recovered from COVID-19. The CDR3 runs from the conserved cysteine through the conserved F or W. A D gene is named only where the DNA matches it firmly. Size is omitted from some rows. Given values are once, few, many or a class for expanded clones.

abundance	v_gene	j_gene	d_gene	CDR3nt	CDR3aa
-	TRBV19	TRBJ1-5	-	TGTGCCAGCGGTAATAGCAATCAGCCCCAGCATTTT	CASGNSNQPQHF
-	TRBV5-4	TRBJ2-5	TRBD2	TGTGCCAGCAGCTCGAACACCGCGAGGGTAGCGGGAGGGGCCCCAGAGACCCAGTACTTC	CASSSNTARVAGGAPETQYF
-	TRBV19	TRBJ2-5	TRBD2	TGTGCCAGTAGTCCGAGCGGGAGGGGAGAGACCCAGTACTTC	CASSPSGRGETQYF
-	TRBV6-5	TRBJ1-1	-	TGTGCCAGCAGACGGAGTGAGGGCACTGAAGCTTTCTTT	CASRRSEGTEAFF
-	TRBV6-2/TRBV6-3	TRBJ2-2	TRBD2	TGTGCCAGCAGTTACCATGGACTAGCGGGAGGGGCTACCGGGGAGCTGTTTTTT	CASSYHGLAGGATGELFF
-	TRBV30	TRBJ1-3	-	TGTGCCTGGAGTGTAAGAGGGGGTTGGACCATATATTTT	CAWSVRGGWTIYF
-	TRBV10-3	TRBJ1-2	-	TGTGCCATCAGTGGGGAGACAGGTCTTCAAGGAGACTATGGCTACACCTTC	CAISGETGLQGDYGYTF
-	TRBV7-3	TRBJ2-3	-	TGTGCCAGCAGCTTGGAGGGCCGGGATACGCAGTATTTT	CASSLEGRDTQYF
-	TRBV15	TRBJ2-6	-	TGTGCCACCAGCAGGTCACAGGGATCCGGGGCCAACGTCCTGACTTTC	CATSRSQGSGANVLTF
many	TRBV10-2	TRBJ1-1	TRBD1	TGCGCCAGCAGAGGACAGGGGATCATGAACACTGAAGCTTTCTTT	CASRGQGIMNTEAFF
-	TRBV7-8	TRBJ1-1	-	TGTGCCAGCAGCCGAGACAGGAAGACTGAAGCTTTCTTT	CASSRDRKTEAFF
-	TRBV5-4	TRBJ2-1	-	TGTGCCAGCAGCCCAAAAAAGTGGGCTGCCAATGAGCAGTTCTTC	CASSPKKWAANEQFF
-	TRBV15	TRBJ2-3	-	TGTGCCACCAGCAGAGATTGGTCCCGCGCAGATACGCAGTATTTT	CATSRDWSRADTQYF
-	TRBV2	TRBJ1-2	TRBD1	TGTGCCAGCGGGGGACAGGGACGAGACTATGGCTACACCTTC	CASGGQGRDYGYTF
-	TRBV5-8	TRBJ2-1	TRBD1	TGTGCCAGCAGCTTTGGACAGGGGCCCTACAATGAGCAGTTCTTC	CASSFGQGPYNEQFF
-	TRBV5-4	TRBJ2-6	TRBD1	TGTGCCAGCAGCCGCCTCGGACAGGCCCTCTCTGGGGCCAACGTCCTGACTTTC	CASSRLGQALSGANVLTF
once	TRBV10-1	TRBJ2-7	TRBD2	TGCGCCAGCAGTGAGTCGACTAGCGGGAAACCGAACGAGCAGTACTTC	CASSESTSGKPNEQYF
-	TRBV6-2/TRBV6-3	TRBJ2-7	TRBD1	TGTGCCAGCAGTTCGTTCGGGACAGCCAATCCCTACGAGCAGTACTTC	CASSSFGTANPYEQYF
-	TRBV28	TRBJ1-1	-	TGTGCCAGTATATCGTTGGGCAGGGGACGAACTGAAGCTTTCTTT	CASISLGRGRTEAFF
-	TRBV19	TRBJ2-1	TRBD2	TGTGCCAGTACCCCGGCGGGGGGTGGTATCTACAATGAGCAGTTCTTC	CASTPAGGGIYNEQFF
once	TRBV5-4	TRBJ2-1	-	TGTGCCAGCAGTTATCAGGGGCAGAGAAACAATGAGCAGTTCTTC	CASSYQGQRNNEQFF
-	TRBV7-2	TRBJ2-7	TRBD2	TGTGCCAGCAGCTCGACTAGCGGGAGATACGAGCAGTACTTC	CASSSTSGRYEQYF
-	TRBV19	TRBJ2-3	TRBD2	TGTGCCAGTAGTATAGCGGGAGGGGTGGGAGATACGCAGTATTTT	CASSIAGGVGDTQYF
-	TRBV9	TRBJ2-3	TRBD2	TGTGCCAGCAGCGGGAGACTAGCGGGAGGAGATACGCAGTATTTT	CASSGRLAGGDTQYF
-	TRBV27	TRBJ2-3	TRBD1	TGTGCCAGCAGTTTATCCGTAACAGGGGTCCCAGATACGCAGTATTTT	CASSLSVTGVPDTQYF
-	TRBV11-3	TRBJ2-3	-	TGTGCCAGCAGCCCTGGGAGAACATCAGATACGCAGTATTTT	CASSPGRTSDTQYF
-	TRBV30	TRBJ1-2	-	TGTGCCTGGAACCCAGGGATGGGGGGCTACACCTTC	CAWNPGMGGYTF
-	TRBV19	TRBJ1-1	-	TGTGCCAGTAGTTTTACAGGGAACACTGAAGCTTTCTTT	CASSFTGNTEAFF
-	TRBV2	TRBJ2-5	-	TGTGCCAGCAGTGAACCTCAGGGCTACGAGACCCAGTACTTC	CASSEPQGYETQYF
-	TRBV7-3	TRBJ1-2	TRBD1	TGTGCCAGCAGCCTTGGGACAGCTAACTATGGCTACACCTTC	CASSLGTANYGYTF
-	TRBV4-1	TRBJ2-3	TRBD2	TGCGCCAGCAGCCAAGATCCTAGCGGAGGAGGAGGGTTTTGGACAGATACGCAGTATTTT	CASSQDPSGGGGFWTDTQYF
-	TRBV18	TRBJ1-1	TRBD1	TGTGCCAGCTCAGGGACAGGGGTTGATGAAGCTTTCTTT	CASSGTGVDEAFF
-	TRBV3-1/TRBV3-2	TRBJ1-3	TRBD1	TGTGCCAGCAGCCGGGACAGATCACACGGAAACACCATATATTTT	CASSRDRSHGNTIYF
few	TRBV7-3	TRBJ2-5	-	TGTGCCAGCAGCTCGGTGGGGGGTCAAGAGACCCAGTACTTC	CASSSVGGQETQYF
-	TRBV19	TRBJ1-4	TRBD1	TGTGCCAGTAGTGCCACCGGGACAGGTGGAAAAAAACTGTTTTTT	CASSATGTGGKKLFF
once	TRBV4-3	TRBJ2-7	TRBD1	TGCGCCAGCAGCCAAGCCGGGACAGGGTCCGAGCAGTACTTC	CASSQAGTGSEQYF
-	TRBV19	TRBJ2-7	TRBD2	TGTGCCAGTAGTCCAGCGGGGGCTAGCGTCGGATACGAGCAGTACTTC	CASSPAGASVGYEQYF
-	TRBV28	TRBJ1-2	TRBD1	TGTGCCAGCAGTTCCCCACTCATACAGGGGTGGAGGGGGTATGGCTACACCTTC	CASSSPLIQGWRGYGYTF
-	TRBV27	TRBJ1-6	-	TGTGCCAGCAGTTTAGTTTGGGCACGGTCGTCACCCCTTCACTTT	CASSLVWARSSPLHF
-	TRBV30	TRBJ1-1	TRBD1	TGTGCCTGGAGCGACAGGGGCGATGAAGCTTTCTTT	CAWSDRGDEAFF
once	TRBV29-1	TRBJ2-7	TRBD1	TGCAGCGTTGAAAAGACAGGGGCTTACGAGCAGTACTTC	CSVEKTGAYEQYF
-	TRBV9	TRBJ2-1	TRBD2	TGTGCCAGCAGCCGACTAGCCGGTCCATACAATGAGCAGTTCTTC	CASSRLAGPYNEQFF
-	TRBV4-3	TRBJ2-7	TRBD2	TGCGCCAGCAGCCAAGCTTTGGGACTAGCGATCATCTACGAGCAGTACTTC	CASSQALGLAIIYEQYF
-	TRBV28	TRBJ1-4	-	TGTGCCAGCAGAGAAGCGGGACGGCGGAATGAAAAACTGTTTTTT	CASREAGRRNEKLFF
-	TRBV28	TRBJ1-1	TRBD1	TGTGCCAGCAGCTCTGAAGACAGGGGGTTTACTGAAGCTTTCTTT	CASSSEDRGFTEAFF
-	TRBV5-1	TRBJ2-2	-	TGCGCCAGCAGCTTCAATGCCCTCAGCACCGGGGAGCTGTTTTTT	CASSFNALSTGELFF
-	TRBV3-1/TRBV3-2	TRBJ2-7	-	TGTGCCAGCAGCCAAGCGTTGGGGACTTACGAGCAGTACTTC	CASSQALGTYEQYF
once	TRBV4-1	TRBJ2-1	TRBD2	TGCGCCAGCAGCCAAGAGCAGCGGGAGAAGGGGAATGAGCAGTTCTTC	CASSQEQREKGNEQFF
-	TRBV4-2	TRBJ1-2	TRBD1	TGTGCCAGCAGCCCCTGGGGACAGGGGGCAGTAGGCTACACCTTC	CASSPWGQGAVGYTF
-	TRBV18	TRBJ1-1	-	TGTGCCAGCTCACCAATTCCGCAGGAAATGAACACTGAAGCTTTCTTT	CASSPIPQEMNTEAFF
-	TRBV7-6	TRBJ2-1	TRBD2	TGTGCCAGCAGCGCCCGGACGGGAGGATACAATGAGCAGTTCTTC	CASSARTGGYNEQFF
-	TRBV5-8	TRBJ1-1	-	TGTGCCAGCAGCCGGTGGCGACGGGTGAAAGCTTTCTTT	CASSRWRRVKAFF
-	TRBV14	TRBJ1-4	TRBD1	TGTGCCAGCAGTCCGGGACAGGGAGGTGAAAAACTGTTTTTT	CASSPGQGGEKLFF